This TCR beta chain was recovered during a study of graft-versus-host responses after intestinal transplantation. Worth noting for this clone: Its antigen remains unknown.

The germline V and J ends were trimmed by 2 bases and 2 bases, with 10 bases remaining between them. This CDR3 has 16 residues. In germline, CDR1 is MNHNY, CDR2 SVGAGI (reference sequence). Produced via immunoSEQ multiplex PCR; TCRdb's table is partial and in-frame only. Counted here are 90,000 to 95,000 clones, 75% to 95% occurring once; the ten biggest clones make up 0.4% to 0.5%. The rearrangement links TRBV6-6 to TRBJ2-6; a possible D gene is TRBD1 (5 bases). The material was unstimulated CD8+ T cells sorted from spleen or lymph node cells, obtained before intestinal transplant. The TCR sequence derives from a human donor who received an intestinal transplant. CDR3 protein: CASSYTDSAGANVLTF. The CDR3 coding sequence is TGTGCCAGCAGTTACACCGACAGTGCTGGGGCCAACGTCCTGACTTTC.